This passage covers 20 T cell receptor beta chains from one sample sequenced in a study of CD8 T cells in Susac syndrome (dated by TCRdb to the late 2010s). Libraries were built with the immunoSEQ multiplex PCR assay. RNA was extracted using the RNeasy kit, and roughly 0.45 to 1 microgram was reverse transcribed with random hexamers. In-frame beta chains were kept once TCRdb had trimmed the public reads at Q25 with fastp and called clones with MiXCR. Identical CDR3 proteins give one entry, which carries the most common genes and DNA. This sample gives some 260,000 distinct CDR3 sequences in total; just over 90% of them show up just once. The ten most abundant clones make up 0.06% to 0.08% of the sample. The specimen sequenced was CD4+ T cells from PBMCs. These receptors all stem from a human donor with multiple sclerosis.

The chain is built from TRBV10-3 and TRBJ2-1; tentative D call: TRBD1 (6 bases). Per the germline V gene, CDR1 is ENHRY and CDR2 is SYGVKD. Trimming shortened V by 2 bases and J by 9 bases, and 17 bases separated the two germline ends. The length of the CDR3 is 15 residues. Here the CDR3 reads CAISEIQGRGAEQFF. Here the CDR3 DNA reads TGTGCCATCAGTGAGATACAGGGACGAGGGGCTGAGCAGTTCTTC.

The chain joins TRBV5-1 to TRBJ2-3, with 13 positions matching TRBD2. CDR3 length: 17 amino acids. Germline V lookup: CDR1 SGHRS, CDR2 YFSETQ. Germline trimming cut 2 bases from V and 4 bases from J; bases unmatched to any gene: 7. CDR3 bases: TGCGCCAGCAGCTTAACTAGCGGGAGGGACTTGCCAGATACGCAGTATTTT. This codes for CASSLTSGRDLPDTQYF.

CDR3 region: CASSLSRGNEKLFF. As DNA, the CDR3 is TGTGCCAGCAGTTTATCGAGGGGTAATGAAAAACTGTTTTTT. V is TRBV27 and J is TRBJ1-4; TRBD1 might be the D (5 bases). V was shortened by 0 bases and J by 4 bases, with 6 bases between the two germline ends. This CDR3 is built from 14 residues. Germline-derived CDR1 and CDR2 are MNHEY and SMNVEV (reference sequence). Variable domain in full (rest from reference TRBV27 and TRBJ1-4): EAQVTQNPRYLITVTGKKLTVTCSQNMNHEYMSWYRQDPGLGLRQIYYSMNVEVTDKGDVPEGYKVSRKEKRNFPLILESPSPNQTSLYFCASSLSRGNEKLFFGSGTQLSVL.

The chain carries TRBV7-9 and TRBJ2-6; D remains unclear. The CDR3 totals 13 residues. In germline, CDR1 is SEHNR, CDR2 FQNEAQ (reference sequence). V was cut by 7 bases and J by 2 bases, with 6 bases left in between. CDR3 DNA sequence: TGTGCCAGCACCCTGGCTGGGGCCAACGTCCTGACTTTC. Encoded protein: CASTLAGANVLTF.

The genes are TRBV29-1 and TRBJ1-2; maybe TRBD1 (5 bases). This CDR3 has 14 amino acids. Germline CDR1 reads SQVTM; CDR2 reads ANQGSEA. V shed 0 bases and J shed 4 bases, with 12 bases lying between them. The DNA for the CDR3 is TGCAGCGTTGAAGATCTCGGAGGGGTCTATGGCTACACCTTC. It translates to CSVEDLGGVYGYTF.

The V call is TRBV24-1, the J call TRBJ2-1, with 7 bases lining up with TRBD2. J was trimmed by 7 bases and V by 3 bases; bases with no gene match: 11. CDR1 and CDR2 (germline): KGHDR, SFDVKD. This CDR3 region has 16 residues. The CDR3 loop reads CATSDTRPGRGNEQFF. DNA for the CDR3: TGTGCCACCAGTGATACCAGACCGGGGAGGGGAAATGAGCAGTTCTTC.

This chain links TRBV5-1 with TRBJ2-3; 8 bases map to TRBD2. From germline, CDR1 is SGHRS and CDR2 YFSETQ. The CDR3 is 16 amino acids. V trimming: 5 bases; J trimming: 3 bases; junction bases outside the gene matches: 11. The DNA of the CDR3 is TGCGCCAGCAGGGACGTGTCGGGAGGGCCGACAGATACGCAGTATTTT. Its translation is CASRDVSGGPTDTQYF.

The rearrangement joins TRBV7-6 to TRBJ2-5, with D uncertain. Trimming removed 2 bases from V and 2 bases from J, with 15 bases in between. From germline, CDR1 is SGHVS and CDR2 FNYEAQ. CDR3 size: 16 residues. The DNA for the CDR3 is TGTGCCAGCAGCTTAAGTGTTGGTAACGGGCAAGAGACCCAGTACTTC. Residues: CASSLSVGNGQETQYF. The variable domain in full, with the rest retrieved from reference TRBV7-6 and TRBJ2-5, is GAGVSQSPRYKVTKRGQDVALRCDPISGHVSLYWYRQALGQGPEFLTYFNYEAQQDKSGLPNDRFSAERPEGSISTLTIQRTEQRDSAMYRCASSLSVGNGQETQYFGPGTRLLVL.

This chain uses TRBV9 with TRBJ1-2; 8 bases fit TRBD1. V shed 4 bases and J 8 bases; nucleotides not matched to a gene: 10. The CDR3 has 14 amino acids. CDR1 and CDR2 (germline): SGDLS, YYNGEE. The CDR3 DNA reads as TGTGCCAGCAGCCCGTTAACAGGGGGAAAGGGCTACACCTTC. Translation gives CASSPLTGGKGYTF.

The chain links TRBV10-3 to TRBJ1-2, with D possibly matching TRBD1 (5 bases). CDR1 is ENHRY, CDR2 SYGVKD, per germline. This CDR3 spans 14 amino acids. V shed 8 bases and J shed 2 bases, with 15 bases lying between them. The CDR3 reads CAIAPGAGNYGYTF. The CDR3 nucleotides read TGTGCCATCGCCCCTGGGGCAGGGAACTATGGCTACACCTTC.

The CDR3 bases are TGCAGTGCGGGCGGGGCTTTTTCCTACGAGCAGTACTTC. Its translation is CSAGGAFSYEQYF. The chain couples TRBV20-1 to TRBJ2-7, with D perhaps matching TRBD2 (6 bases). V was cut by 6 bases and J by 1 base, with 13 bases left in between. The germline gives CDR1 DFQATT, CDR2 SNEGSKA (reference sequence). The CDR3 is 13 amino acids.

The chain recombines TRBV20-1 with TRBJ1-2; possibly TRBD1 for D (5 bases). The CDR3 is 14 residues long. Per the germline V gene, CDR1 is DFQATT and CDR2 is SNEGSKA (reference sequence). Trimming removed 0 bases at V and 8 bases at J, with 16 bases between. Written as DNA, the CDR3 is TGCAGTGCTAGAGATCTCCGGGGGTCCCGAGGCTACACCTTC. Its protein product is CSARDLRGSRGYTF.

The chain has TRBV3-1 and TRBJ2-5, with 8 bases that match TRBD2. This CDR3 has 17 amino acids. The germline CDR1 and CDR2 sequences are LGHDT and YNNKEL (reference sequence). With 0 bases clipped from V and 5 bases from J, the junction kept 11 bases outside the gene matches. CDR3 protein: CASSQDGGGSQRETQYF. CDR3 sequence (DNA): TGTGCCAGCAGCCAAGATGGCGGGGGGTCACAAAGGGAGACCCAGTACTTC.

The chain joins TRBV5-1 to TRBJ2-1; TRBD1 is a possible D gene (6 bases). Germline CDR1 reads SGHRS; CDR2 reads YFSETQ. The CDR3 loop spans 16 amino acids. V lost 4 bases to trimming and J lost 0 bases, with 14 bases between them. CDR3: CASSPGTTPSYNEQFF. In nucleotides, the CDR3 is TGCGCCAGCAGCCCCGGGACAACCCCCTCCTACAATGAGCAGTTCTTC. Drawing the rest from reference TRBV5-1 and TRBJ2-1, the complete variable domain is KAGVTQTPRYLIKTRGQQVTLSCSPISGHRSVSWYQQTPGQGLQFLFEYFSETQRNKGNFPGRFSGRQFSNSRSEMNVSTLELGDSALYLCASSPGTTPSYNEQFFGPGTRLTVL.

The chain is built from TRBV7-9 and TRBJ2-7; the D gene is possibly TRBD2 (6 bases). The CDR3 has 15 residues. Germline V lookup: CDR1 SEHNR, CDR2 FQNEAQ (reference sequence). Trimming removed 0 bases from V and 7 bases from J, with 16 bases in between. CDR3 in amino acids: CASSLALGGNSEQYV. The CDR3 nucleotides are TGTGCCAGCAGCTTAGCGCTGGGCGGGAATTCTGAGCAGTACGTC.

In nucleotides, the CDR3 is TGTGCCACCAGTGATTTATCCCCGTTCTCCTACGAGCAGTACGTC. This encodes CATSDLSPFSYEQYV. The chain carries TRBV24-1 and TRBJ2-7; D not certain. The CDR3 spans 15 residues. V was shortened by 1 base and J by 0 bases, with 9 bases between the two germline ends. Germline values: CDR1 KGHDR, CDR2 SFDVKD.

The rearrangement uses TRBV18 and TRBJ1-1; D ambiguous. This CDR3 region has 15 residues. Germline V gene data show CDR1 as KGHSH and CDR2 as LQKENI. Trimming stripped 0 bases from V and 2 bases from J, with 10 bases between. CDR3 DNA sequence: TGTGCCAGCTCACCACCGCTGGCGGGAAACACTGAAGCTTTCTTT. It encodes CASSPPLAGNTEAFF. The full variable domain, rest sourced from reference TRBV18 and TRBJ1-1, is NAGVMQNPRHLVRRRGQEARLRCSPMKGHSHVYWYRQLPEEGLKFMVYLQKENIIDESGMPKERFSAEFPKEGPSILRIQQVVRGDSAAYFCASSPPLAGNTEAFFGQGTRLTVV.

The V call is TRBV4-1, the J call TRBJ1-1; D may be TRBD1 (6 bases). V shed 6 bases and J shed 0 bases, with 23 bases lying between them. CDR1 and CDR2 (germline): MGHRA, YSYEKL. The CDR3 is 18 amino acids. DNA of the CDR3: TGCGCCAGCAGACTTCGAATGACAGGCCGAGATTTGAACACTGAAGCTTTCTTT. It translates to CASRLRMTGRDLNTEAFF.

The V call is TRBV20-1, the J call TRBJ2-5, with 8 bases matching TRBD1. V lost 4 bases, J lost 5 bases, and 12 bases stayed unmatched. The CDR3 has 15 amino acids. Germline CDR1 and CDR2: DFQATT and SNEGSKA (reference sequence). CDR3 sequence (DNA): TGCAGTGCTACTTTCCTTACAGGGGGAGGCGAGACCCAGTACTTC. Translated: CSATFLTGGGETQYF.

This sequence joins TRBV15 and TRBJ2-3, with D maybe TRBD2 (7 bases). CDR3 length: 15 residues. Germline lookup yields CDR1 LNHNV and CDR2 YYDKDF (reference sequence). V was pared by 1 base and J by 5 bases, with 13 bases between. In DNA, the CDR3 is TGTGCCACCAGCAGAGCGGGGGAGGGGGAAGATACGCAGTATTTT. As protein: CATSRAGEGEDTQYF.